This TCR beta chain stems from a study of memory CD4+ T cells and cytomegalovirus serostatus. Original data processing: After removing out-of-frame reads, around 2.2 million distinct TCRbeta sequences remained. Only in-frame clones appear in the TCRdb table, and some are missing; sequencing was by immunoSEQ multiplex PCR. Clone size and V and J calls were adopted from that table, with D and trimming inferred from the DNA. The sample lists about 75,000 clones, 78% occurring once. Remarks on this clone: Its antigen is unknown.

Study-level points and caveats: Each of some 67 CMV-associated TCRbeta sequences occurred in one to five individuals.

Single viable CD3+CD4+CD8-CD45RO+ cells were sorted as the memory CD4+ T cells. Serostatus was set by detecting CMV pp150, pp28, p38, p52 IgG. After thawing, CD4+ T cells were positively selected. Sequencing was carried out using memory CD4+ T cells from blood. The origin of this receptor is an adult in good health and CMV-seropositive.

CDR3 nucleotide sequence: TGTGCCAGCAGTTTGGGCTTACCGCGGGGCTACACCTTC. Protein: CASSLGLPRGYTF. The rearrangement uses TRBV28 and TRBJ1-2; no clear D gene. V lost 3 bases, J lost 8 bases, and 13 bases lay in between. CDR3 size: 13 residues. The germline gives CDR1 MDHEN, CDR2 SYDVKM.